This T cell receptor (beta chain) was documented in a study of blood T cell repertoires in COVID-19. Only in-frame clones appear in the TCRdb table, and some are missing; sequencing was by immunoSEQ multiplex PCR. The repertoire holds about 60,000 clones, with 88% as singletons. The specimen was peripheral blood. This TCR derives from a man aged 50 to 60 with active COVID-19.

For the CDR3, the DNA is TGTGCCAGCAGCGTCTACAGGGGTGGGAACACTGAAGCTTTCTTT. Residues: CASSVYRGGNTEAFF. The J gene is TRBJ1-1, the V gene TRBV14; 7 bases line up with TRBD1. Per the germline V gene, CDR1 is SGHDN and CDR2 is FVKESK. V trimming: 5 bases; J trimming: 1 base; junction bases outside the gene matches: 7. CDR3 length: 15 residues.